This T cell receptor beta chain was recorded in a study of CD8+ T cells in alopecia areata. Study in general: Treatment comprised oral tofacitinib, 5 to 10 mg twice daily, in treated patients. Tofacitinib administration persisted for 6 to 18 months, succeeded by 6 months off drug.

The treatment denotes: oral pan-JAK inhibitor, 5-10 mg twice daily. Sequencing templates came from extracted RNA that was reverse transcribed into cDNA. The table came from immunoSEQ multiplex PCR; TCRdb's copy has only in-frame clones and leaves some out. This sample has 40,000 to 50,000 clones; approximately 65% occur once, and the top ten carry about a fifth. This clone was seen a single time. The antigen is not known. V dropped 1 base and J dropped 5 bases, with 11 bases sitting between them. Germline loops: CDR1 SQVTM, CDR2 ANQGSEA. The CDR3 totals 13 residues. Study-wide findings and caveats: Tofacitinib significantly reduced both scalp clonality and expanded CD8+ clones among the top 100. Given one nonresponder, whether baseline CD8+ expansion relates to response remains uncertain.

The clonotype was recovered from a human donor with alopecia areata. The specimen was CD8+ T cells sorted from blood, collected at week 4, from a patient treated with tofacitinib. The chain is built from TRBV29-1 and TRBJ1-2, with a weak D call TRBD1 (5 bases). CDR3 DNA: TGCAGCGTTGAAGCAGGGCAGGCTTATGGCTACACCTTC. Residues: CSVEAGQAYGYTF.